Below, 13 T cell receptor beta chains from the same sample are listed, as sequenced in a study of CD8+ T cells in alopecia areata. RNA extraction was followed by reverse transcription into cDNA, which acted as the sequencing template. The method was immunoSEQ multiplex PCR; TCRdb's version includes in-frame clones alone and lacks a portion of them. Of around 270,000 clones in the sample, roughly 50% are singletons; the top ten hold about 1.8%. Described treatment: oral pan-JAK inhibitor, 5-10 mg twice daily. The sequencing here drew on CD4+ T cells sorted from blood, taken at week 24, from a patient treated with tofacitinib. The source is a human donor with alopecia areata.

The J gene is TRBJ2-7, the V gene TRBV9; 12 nucleotides match TRBD2. The germline V gene encodes CDR1 SGDLS and CDR2 YYNGEE. V gave up 3 bases and J gave up 1 base; unmatched junction bases: 5. The CDR3 runs 16 residues. DNA of the CDR3: TGTGCCAGCAGCGCAGGACTAGCGGGGCCTTCCTACGAGCAGTACTTC. It is translated as CASSAGLAGPSYEQYF.

The CDR3 DNA is TGTGCCAGTAGTATAGGCCGGGGCCTCCAAGAGACCCAGTACTTC. Its translation is CASSIGRGLQETQYF. This sequence joins TRBV19 and TRBJ2-5; D is perhaps TRBD1 or TRBD2 (5 bases each). The CDR3 totals 15 residues. Deletions cut 1 base from V and 1 base from J, with 10 bases between. CDR1 is LNHDA, CDR2 SQIVND, per germline (reference sequence).

The V gene is TRBV5-1, the J gene TRBJ1-1; no firm D call. Looked up from germline, CDR1 is SGHRS and CDR2 is YFSETQ. Trimming removed 0 bases at V and 1 base at J, with 7 bases between. The CDR3 has 14 amino acids. In DNA form, the CDR3 reads TGCGCCAGCAGCTTGGCCGGTTCGAACACTGAAGCTTTCTTT. Translating it yields CASSLAGSNTEAFF.

The chain recombines TRBV30 with TRBJ2-7, with TRBD1 matching over 9 bases. The ends lost 3 bases at V and 1 base at J; junction bases unmatched: 10. Per the germline V gene, CDR1 is GTSNPN and CDR2 is SVGIG (reference sequence). The CDR3 has 16 amino acids. DNA of the CDR3: TGTGCCTGGAGAGACGGACAGGGGCTTATTTCCTACGAGCAGTACTTC. This gives the protein CAWRDGQGLISYEQYF.

This clone was counted many times. As DNA, the CDR3 is TGTGCCAGCAGCTACAGGGGAGTTAGGGGTGGCTACACCTTC. Translating it yields CASSYRGVRGGYTF. The genes are TRBV13 and TRBJ1-2; 7 positions agree with TRBD1. Trimming took 4 bases from V and 7 from J; bases not matched to a gene: 9. The CDR3 length is 14 residues. Germline CDR1 reads PRHDT; CDR2 reads FYEKMQ (reference sequence).

This clone is a singleton in its sample. One junction end does not reproduce the germline sequence, and a read error may be involved. The chain couples TRBV25-1 to TRBJ1-1, with D possibly matching TRBD1 (5 bases). CDR3 length: 13 residues. Germline-derived CDR1 and CDR2 are MGHDK and SYGVNS. This CDR3 reads CASSPLEAAGWVF. The CDR3 coding sequence is TGTGCCAGCAGCCCCCTGGAGGCGGCAGGGTGGGTCTTT. Full variable domain (outside the CDR3, taken from reference TRBV25-1 and TRBJ1-1): EADIYQTPRYLVIGTGKKITLECSQTMGHDKMYWYQQDPGMELHLIHYSYGVNSTEKGDLSSESTVSRIRTEHFPLTLESARPSHTSQYLCASSPLEAAGWVFGQGTRLTVV.

There are a few counts of this clone. CDR3 sequence (DNA): TGTGCCAGCAGCGGACTAGCGGGTCCTCCTAGCACAGATACGCAGTATTTT. This codes for CASSGLAGPPSTDTQYF. The chain recombines TRBV25-1 with TRBJ2-3, with TRBD2 matching 11 bases. The length of the CDR3 is 17 residues. CDR1 is MGHDK and CDR2 is SYGVNS in the germline V gene. V lost 6 bases and J lost 0; bases outside the gene matches: 8. Filled out from reference TRBV25-1 and TRBJ2-3, the complete variable domain reads EADIYQTPRYLVIGTGKKITLECSQTMGHDKMYWYQQDPGMELHLIHYSYGVNSTEKGDLSSESTVSRIRTEHFPLTLESARPSHTSQYLCASSGLAGPPSTDTQYFGPGTRLTVL.

V and J are TRBV29-1 and TRBJ1-2; 7 nucleotides line up with TRBD1. Per the germline V gene, CDR1 is SQVTM and CDR2 is ANQGSEA. The CDR3 totals 17 residues. V dropped 6 bases and J dropped 8; count of bases not matched to a gene: 24. In DNA, the CDR3 is TGCAGCGTCCGGGCGGACAGGAAAATATTGGCGGCGGGGGGCTACACCTTC. It codes for CSVRADRKILAAGGYTF.

The genes are TRBV6-5 and TRBJ2-7, with D unresolved. The V end lost 7 bases, the J end lost 0 bases, and 10 bases lay between the germline ends. This CDR3 has 13 amino acids. Germline assignment: CDR1 MNHEY and CDR2 SVGAGI. The CDR3 DNA reads TGTGCCAGCACTTCGACTGGCTCCTACGAGCAGTACTTC. It is translated as CASTSTGSYEQYF.

The CDR3 loop is CSVEGLDRDYEQYF. The CDR3, as DNA: TGCAGCGTTGAAGGATTGGACAGGGACTACGAGCAGTACTTC. V is TRBV29-1 and J is TRBJ2-7; 8 bases map to TRBD1. Germline CDR1 reads SQVTM; CDR2 reads ANQGSEA. CDR3 length: 14 residues. The trim removed 1 base at V and 3 bases at J, leaving 5 bases unmatched.

This chain connects TRBV30 to TRBJ2-1; D gene uncertain. V gave up 0 bases and J gave up 2 bases, with 8 bases separating them. CDR1 is GTSNPN, CDR2 SVGIG, per germline (reference sequence). CDR3 length equals 14 residues. The CDR3 is CAWSVPPTYNEQFF. CDR3 in DNA: TGTGCCTGGAGTGTCCCCCCGACCTACAATGAGCAGTTCTTC.

The chain combines TRBV4-3 with TRBJ2-2, with 7 bases identical to TRBD1. The CDR3 is 15 residues long. Germline values: CDR1 LGHNA, CDR2 YSLEER. The trim removed 5 bases at V and 1 base at J, leaving 4 bases unmatched. The CDR3 region is CASSSRQGNTGELFF. CDR3 nucleotide sequence: TGCGCCAGCAGCTCCCGACAGGGGAACACCGGGGAGCTGTTTTTT.

This chain uses TRBV29-1 with TRBJ1-2; no clear D gene. The germline V gene has CDR1 SQVTM and CDR2 ANQGSEA. With 6 bases removed from V and 3 bases from J, the gap between germline ends came to 20 bases. This CDR3 is built from 15 residues. The CDR3 DNA reads as TGCAGCGTGGAGGGCTACAGTTTAAGAGACTATGGCTACACCTTC. Its translation: CSVEGYSLRDYGYTF.